One and the same sample provided the 7 T cell receptor beta chains below, sequenced in a study of response to subunit inactivated influenza vaccine. A single record per CDR3 protein comes from TCRdb applying MiXCR to the RT-PCR reads. The data contain roughly 630,000 distinct CDR3 sequences, around 15% of them seen just once; the ten biggest clones take up 7.5% to 9%. The sample was PBMCs from blood, taken 14 days before vaccination. The receptors were gathered from a man aged 45-65 years who received an inactivated influenza vaccine.

The chain carries TRBV20-1 and TRBJ1-1; 10 bases match TRBD1. The ends lost 4 bases at V and 4 bases at J; junction bases unmatched: 6. Per the germline V gene, CDR1 is DFQATT and CDR2 is SNEGSKA (reference sequence). There are 14 residues in the CDR3. CDR3 bases: TGCAGTGCTAATGACAGGGGGCTTACCACTGAAGCTTTCTTT. Its translation: CSANDRGLTTEAFF.

In its sample, this clonotype was seen a few times. The genes are TRBV7-9 and TRBJ2-5; D is unclear. Germline loops: CDR1 SEHNR, CDR2 FQNEAQ (reference sequence). The CDR3 consists of 13 residues. V lost 7 bases, J lost 0 bases, and 9 bases lay in between. The CDR3 DNA is TGTGCCAGCACAACCGGAGACCAAGAGACCCAGTACTTC. This encodes CASTTGDQETQYF.

This chain connects TRBV24-1 to TRBJ2-3; unclear D gene. Trimming took 8 bases from V and 6 from J, leaving 11 bases between them. CDR3 size: 12 residues. From germline, CDR1 is KGHDR and CDR2 SFDVKD. CDR3 protein: CATKGLPDTQYF. In nucleotides, the CDR3 is TGTGCCACCAAAGGTCTTCCGGATACGCAGTATTTT.

This clonotype has at least ten counts. The chain employs TRBV5-6 and TRBJ2-2; D possibly corresponds to TRBD1 (5 bases). Germline V gene lookup returns CDR1 SGHDT and CDR2 YYEEEE. CDR3 length equals 15 residues. V lost 2 bases and J 1 base, leaving 9 bases between the germline ends. CDR3 sequence (DNA): TGTGCCAGCAGCTTAACAGGATTGAACACCGGGGAGCTGTTTTTT. The encoded protein is CASSLTGLNTGELFF.

The J gene is TRBJ2-7, the V gene TRBV28; 10 positions agree with TRBD2. The V segment lost 1 base and the J segment 2 bases; nucleotides outside the gene matches: 2. CDR1 and CDR2 (germline): MDHEN, SYDVKM. The CDR3 is 15 amino acids. CDR3 bases: TGTGCCAGCAGTTTATCCCTAGCGGGAGCCTACGAGCAGTACTTC. This gives the protein CASSLSLAGAYEQYF. Based on the CDR3 plus reference TRBV28 and TRBJ2-7, the full variable domain is DVKVTQSSRYLVKRTGEKVFLECVQDMDHENMFWYRQDPGLGLRLIYFSYDVKMKEKGDIPEGYSVSREKKERFSLILESASTNQTSMYLCASSLSLAGAYEQYFGPGTRLTVT.

The chain is built from TRBV5-6 and TRBJ2-2; D is perhaps TRBD2 (5 bases). Germline V gene sequence: CDR1 SGHDT, CDR2 YYEEEE. This CDR3 is built from 15 residues. Trimming stripped 2 bases from V and 5 bases from J, with 13 bases between. CDR3 bases: TGTGCCAGCAGCTTTCCCTTGTCGGGGACCGGGGAGCTGTTTTTT. Its protein is CASSFPLSGTGELFF.

This clonotype was seen more than once but under ten times. The V and J genes are TRBV16 and TRBJ2-1; D not certain. V lost 4 bases and J lost 8, with 12 bases in between. This CDR3 has 13 residues. The germline gives CDR1 KGHSY, CDR2 FQNENV. CDR3 DNA: TGTGCCAGCAGCCCCGGAGCTGCGGATGAGCAGTTCTTC. Its translation: CASSPGAADEQFF.